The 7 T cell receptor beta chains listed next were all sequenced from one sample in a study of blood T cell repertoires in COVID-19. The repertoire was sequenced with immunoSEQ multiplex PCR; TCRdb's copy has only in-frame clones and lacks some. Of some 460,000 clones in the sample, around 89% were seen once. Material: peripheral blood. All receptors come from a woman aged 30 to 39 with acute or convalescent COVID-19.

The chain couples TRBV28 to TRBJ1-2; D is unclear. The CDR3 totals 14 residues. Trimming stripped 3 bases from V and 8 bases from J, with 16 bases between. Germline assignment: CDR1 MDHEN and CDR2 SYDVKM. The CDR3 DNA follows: TGTGCCAGCAGTTTGAGGGAAATTGGTATCGGCTACACCTTC. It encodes CASSLREIGIGYTF.

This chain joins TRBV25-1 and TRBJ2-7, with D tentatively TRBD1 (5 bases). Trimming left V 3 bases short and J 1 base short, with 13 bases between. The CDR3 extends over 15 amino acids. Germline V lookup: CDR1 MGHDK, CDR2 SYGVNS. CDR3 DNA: TGTGCCAGCAGTGATGAAATGCAGGGATCCTACGAGCAGTACTTC. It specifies CASSDEMQGSYEQYF.

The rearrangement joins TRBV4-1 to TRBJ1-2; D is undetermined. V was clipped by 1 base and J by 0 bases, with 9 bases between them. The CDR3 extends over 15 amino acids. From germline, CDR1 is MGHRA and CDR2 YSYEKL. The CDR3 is CASSQVEKPNYGYTF. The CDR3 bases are TGCGCCAGCAGCCAAGTGGAGAAACCTAACTATGGCTACACCTTC.

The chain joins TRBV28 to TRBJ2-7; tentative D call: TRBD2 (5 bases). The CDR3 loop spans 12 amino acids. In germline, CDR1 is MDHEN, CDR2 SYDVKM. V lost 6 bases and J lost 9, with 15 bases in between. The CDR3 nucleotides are TGTGCCAGCAGCCCACTGGGCCGGGGGCAGTACTTC. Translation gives CASSPLGRGQYF.

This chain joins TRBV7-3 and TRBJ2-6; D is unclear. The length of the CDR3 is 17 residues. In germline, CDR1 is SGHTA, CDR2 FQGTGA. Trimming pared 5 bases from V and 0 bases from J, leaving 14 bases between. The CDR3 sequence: CASSPLLGFSGANVLTF. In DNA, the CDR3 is TGTGCCAGCAGCCCTCTTCTCGGTTTCTCTGGGGCCAACGTCCTGACTTTC.

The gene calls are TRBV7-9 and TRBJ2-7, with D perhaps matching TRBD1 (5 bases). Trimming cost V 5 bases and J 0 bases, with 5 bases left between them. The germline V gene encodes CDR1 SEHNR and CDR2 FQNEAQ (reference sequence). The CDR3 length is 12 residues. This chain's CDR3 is CASSDSSYEQYF. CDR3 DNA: TGTGCCAGCAGCGACAGCTCCTACGAGCAGTACTTC.

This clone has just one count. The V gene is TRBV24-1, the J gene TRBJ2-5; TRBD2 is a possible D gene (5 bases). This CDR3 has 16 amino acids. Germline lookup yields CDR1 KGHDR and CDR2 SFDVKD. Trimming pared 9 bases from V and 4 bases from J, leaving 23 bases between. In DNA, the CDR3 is TGTGCCACCTCTGAACCCCGGTCGGGATGGGGAGAGACCCAGTACTTC. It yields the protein CATSEPRSGWGETQYF.